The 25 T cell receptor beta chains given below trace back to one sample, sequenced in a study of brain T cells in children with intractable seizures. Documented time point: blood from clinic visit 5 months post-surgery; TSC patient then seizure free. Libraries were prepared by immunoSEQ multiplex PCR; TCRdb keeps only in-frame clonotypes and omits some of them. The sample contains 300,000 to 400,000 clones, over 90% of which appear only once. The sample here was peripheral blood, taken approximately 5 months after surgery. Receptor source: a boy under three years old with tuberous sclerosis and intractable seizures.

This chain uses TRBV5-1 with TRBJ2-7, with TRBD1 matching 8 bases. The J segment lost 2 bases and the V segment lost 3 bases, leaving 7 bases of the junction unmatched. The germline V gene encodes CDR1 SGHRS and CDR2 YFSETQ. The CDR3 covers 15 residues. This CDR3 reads CASSSGTGRAYEQYF. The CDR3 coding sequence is TGCGCCAGCAGCTCAGGGACAGGACGAGCCTACGAGCAGTACTTC.

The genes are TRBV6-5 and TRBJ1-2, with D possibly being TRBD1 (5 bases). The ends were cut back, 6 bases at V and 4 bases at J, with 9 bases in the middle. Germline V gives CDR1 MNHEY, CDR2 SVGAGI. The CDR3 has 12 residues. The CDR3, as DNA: TGTGCCAGCAGAGAGGGGAGCTATGGCTACACCTTC. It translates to CASREGSYGYTF.

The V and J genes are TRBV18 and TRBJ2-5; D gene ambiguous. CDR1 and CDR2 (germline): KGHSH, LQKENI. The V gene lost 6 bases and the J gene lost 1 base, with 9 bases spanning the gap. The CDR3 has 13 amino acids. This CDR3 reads CASSPLPQETQYF. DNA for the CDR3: TGTGCCAGCTCGCCTCTCCCCCAAGAGACCCAGTACTTC.

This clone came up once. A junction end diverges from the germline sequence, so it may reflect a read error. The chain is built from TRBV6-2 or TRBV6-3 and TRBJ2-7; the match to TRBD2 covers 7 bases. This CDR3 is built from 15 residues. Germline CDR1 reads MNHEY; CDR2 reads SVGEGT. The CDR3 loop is CASSSAGVISHEQYF. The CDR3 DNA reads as TGTGCCAGCAGTTCGGCGGGAGTAATCTCCCACGAGCAGTACTTC.

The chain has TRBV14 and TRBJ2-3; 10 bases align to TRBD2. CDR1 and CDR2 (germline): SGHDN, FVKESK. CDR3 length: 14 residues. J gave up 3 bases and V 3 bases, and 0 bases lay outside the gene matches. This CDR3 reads CASSHSGGTDTQYF. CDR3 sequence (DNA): TGTGCCAGCAGCCATAGCGGGGGGACAGATACGCAGTATTTT.

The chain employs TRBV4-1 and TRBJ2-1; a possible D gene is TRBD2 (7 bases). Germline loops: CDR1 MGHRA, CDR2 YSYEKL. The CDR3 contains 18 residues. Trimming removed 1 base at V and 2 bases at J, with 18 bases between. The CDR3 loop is CASSQAPRGAAPYNEQFF. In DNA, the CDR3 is TGCGCCAGCAGCCAAGCTCCCCGGGGGGCGGCGCCCTACAATGAGCAGTTCTTC.

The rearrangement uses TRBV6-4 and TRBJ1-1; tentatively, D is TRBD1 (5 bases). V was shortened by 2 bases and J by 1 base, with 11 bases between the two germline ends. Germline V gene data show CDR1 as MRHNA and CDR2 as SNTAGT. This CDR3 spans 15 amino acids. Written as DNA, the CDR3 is TGTGCCAGCAGTGACGGGGCGGGAGGGAACACTGAAGCTTTCTTT. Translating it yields CASSDGAGGNTEAFF.

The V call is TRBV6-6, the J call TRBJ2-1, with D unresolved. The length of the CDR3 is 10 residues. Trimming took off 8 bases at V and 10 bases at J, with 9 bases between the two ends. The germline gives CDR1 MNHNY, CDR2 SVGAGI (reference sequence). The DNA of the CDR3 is TGTGCCAGCTCGAGTGGGGAGCAGTTCTTC. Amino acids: CASSSGEQFF.

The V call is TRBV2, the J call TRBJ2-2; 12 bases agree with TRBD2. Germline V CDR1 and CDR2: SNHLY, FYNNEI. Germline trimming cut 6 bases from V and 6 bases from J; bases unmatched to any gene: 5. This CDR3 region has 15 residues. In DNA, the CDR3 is TGTGCCAGCAGAAGACTAGCGGGAGTAGCCGGGGAGCTGTTTTTT. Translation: CASRRLAGVAGELFF. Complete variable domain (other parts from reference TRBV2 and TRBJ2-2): EPEVTQTPSHQVTQMGQEVILRCVPISNHLYFYWYRQILGQKVEFLVSFYNNEISEKSEIFDDQFSVERPDGSNFTLKIRSTKLEDSAMYFCASRRLAGVAGELFFGEGSRLTVL.

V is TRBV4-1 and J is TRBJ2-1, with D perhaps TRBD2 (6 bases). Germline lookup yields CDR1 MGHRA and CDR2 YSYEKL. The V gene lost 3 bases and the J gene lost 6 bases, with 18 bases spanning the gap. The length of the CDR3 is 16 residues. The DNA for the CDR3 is TGCGCCAGCAGCCAGCCCTTGGCGGGGTCAAGCAATGAGCAGTTCTTC. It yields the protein CASSQPLAGSSNEQFF.

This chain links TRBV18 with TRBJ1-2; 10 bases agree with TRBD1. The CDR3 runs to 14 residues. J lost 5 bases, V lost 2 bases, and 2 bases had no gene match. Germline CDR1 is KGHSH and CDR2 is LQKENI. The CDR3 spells CASSPDRGPYGYTF. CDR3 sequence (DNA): TGTGCCAGCTCACCAGACAGGGGGCCTTATGGCTACACCTTC.

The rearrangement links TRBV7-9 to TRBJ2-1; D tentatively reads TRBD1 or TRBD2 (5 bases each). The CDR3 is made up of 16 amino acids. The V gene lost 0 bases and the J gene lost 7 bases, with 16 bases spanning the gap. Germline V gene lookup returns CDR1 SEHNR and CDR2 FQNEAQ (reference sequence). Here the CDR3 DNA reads TGTGCCAGCAGCTTAGCGGACGAGCGTGGGGGAAATGAGCAGTTCTTC. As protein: CASSLADERGGNEQFF. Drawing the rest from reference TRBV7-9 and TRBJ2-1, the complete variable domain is DTGVSQNPRHKITKRGQNVTFRCDPISEHNRLYWYRQTLGQGPEFLTYFQNEAQLEKSRLLSDRFSAERPKGSFSTLEIQRTEQGDSAMYLCASSLADERGGNEQFFGPGTRLTVL.

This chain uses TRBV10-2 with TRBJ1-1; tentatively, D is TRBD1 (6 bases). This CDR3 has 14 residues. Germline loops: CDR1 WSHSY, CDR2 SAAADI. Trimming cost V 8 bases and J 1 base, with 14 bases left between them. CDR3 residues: CASSPTGQNTEAFF. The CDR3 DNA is TGCGCCAGCTCTCCCACAGGGCAGAACACTGAAGCTTTCTTT.

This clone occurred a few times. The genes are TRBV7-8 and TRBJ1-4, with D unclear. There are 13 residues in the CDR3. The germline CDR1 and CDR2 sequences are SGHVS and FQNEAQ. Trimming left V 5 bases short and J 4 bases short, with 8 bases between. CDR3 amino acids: CASSRKLNEKLFF. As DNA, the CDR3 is TGTGCCAGCAGCCGAAAACTTAATGAAAAACTGTTTTTT.

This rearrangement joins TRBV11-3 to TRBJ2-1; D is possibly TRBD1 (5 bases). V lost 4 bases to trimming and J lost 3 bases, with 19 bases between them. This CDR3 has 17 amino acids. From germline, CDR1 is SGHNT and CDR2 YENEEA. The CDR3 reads CASSSSFDRWGYNEQFF. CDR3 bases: TGTGCCAGCAGCTCCAGTTTCGACAGATGGGGCTACAATGAGCAGTTCTTC.

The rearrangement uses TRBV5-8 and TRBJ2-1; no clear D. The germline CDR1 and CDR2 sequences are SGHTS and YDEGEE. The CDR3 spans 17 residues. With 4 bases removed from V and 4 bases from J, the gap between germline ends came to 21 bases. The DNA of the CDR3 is TGTGCCAGCAGCCCGCGGTTTTACTTGGCTCTATACAATGAGCAGTTCTTC. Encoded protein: CASSPRFYLALYNEQFF. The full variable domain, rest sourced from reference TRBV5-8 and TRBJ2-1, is EAGVTQSPTHLIKTRGQQATLRCSPISGHTSVYWYQQALGLGLQFLLWYDEGEERNRGNFPPRFSGRQFPNYSSELNVNALELEDSALYLCASSPRFYLALYNEQFFGPGTRLTVL.

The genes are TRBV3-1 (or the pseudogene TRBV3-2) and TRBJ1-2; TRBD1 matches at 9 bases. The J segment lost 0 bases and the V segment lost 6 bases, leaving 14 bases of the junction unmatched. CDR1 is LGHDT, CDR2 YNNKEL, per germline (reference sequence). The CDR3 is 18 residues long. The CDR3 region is CASSRTQGARSTNYGYTF. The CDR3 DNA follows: TGTGCCAGCAGTCGCACACAGGGGGCTCGGAGCACTAACTATGGCTACACCTTC.

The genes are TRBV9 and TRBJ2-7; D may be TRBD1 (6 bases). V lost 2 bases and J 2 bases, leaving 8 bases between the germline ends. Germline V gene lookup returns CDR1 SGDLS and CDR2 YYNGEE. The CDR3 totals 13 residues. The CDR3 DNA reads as TGTGCCAGCAGCGTGGGGGACACCTACGAGCAGTACTTC. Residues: CASSVGDTYEQYF.

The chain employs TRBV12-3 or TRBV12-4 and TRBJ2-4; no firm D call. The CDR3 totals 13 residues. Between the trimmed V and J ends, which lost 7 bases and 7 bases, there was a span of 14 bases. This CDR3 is CASTIIGSNIQYF. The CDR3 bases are TGTGCCAGCACCATTATAGGGTCTAACATTCAGTACTTC.

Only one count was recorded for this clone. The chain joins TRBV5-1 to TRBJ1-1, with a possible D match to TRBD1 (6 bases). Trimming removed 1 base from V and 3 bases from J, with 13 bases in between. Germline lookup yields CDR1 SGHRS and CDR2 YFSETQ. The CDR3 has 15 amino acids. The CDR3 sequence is CASSLHPGQYTEAFF. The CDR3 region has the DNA TGCGCCAGCAGCTTGCACCCCGGACAGTACACTGAAGCTTTCTTT.

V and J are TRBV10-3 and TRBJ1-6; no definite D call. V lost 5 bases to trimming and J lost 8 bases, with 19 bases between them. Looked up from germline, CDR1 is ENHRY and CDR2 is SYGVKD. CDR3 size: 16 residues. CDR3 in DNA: TGTGCCATCAGTCGGGGTTGGGAAATTTTCGATTCACCCCTCCACTTT. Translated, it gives CAISRGWEIFDSPLHF.

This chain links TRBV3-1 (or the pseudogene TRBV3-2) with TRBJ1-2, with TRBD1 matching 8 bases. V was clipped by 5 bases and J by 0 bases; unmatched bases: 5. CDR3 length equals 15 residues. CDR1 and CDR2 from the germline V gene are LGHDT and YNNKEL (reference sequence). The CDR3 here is CASSALQGANYGYTF. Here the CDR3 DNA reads TGTGCCAGCAGCGCCTTACAGGGGGCTAACTATGGCTACACCTTC.

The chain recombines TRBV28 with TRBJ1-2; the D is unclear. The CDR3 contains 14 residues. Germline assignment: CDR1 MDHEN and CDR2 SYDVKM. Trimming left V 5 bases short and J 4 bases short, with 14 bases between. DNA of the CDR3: TGTGCCAGCAGTCGGAGGATACGCCGCTATGGCTACACCTTC. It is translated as CASSRRIRRYGYTF.

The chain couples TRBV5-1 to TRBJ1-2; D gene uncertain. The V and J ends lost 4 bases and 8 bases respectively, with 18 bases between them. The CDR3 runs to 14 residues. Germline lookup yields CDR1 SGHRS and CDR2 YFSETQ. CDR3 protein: CASSREDLSSGYTF. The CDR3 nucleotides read TGCGCCAGCAGCCGCGAGGACCTTTCCAGCGGCTACACCTTC.

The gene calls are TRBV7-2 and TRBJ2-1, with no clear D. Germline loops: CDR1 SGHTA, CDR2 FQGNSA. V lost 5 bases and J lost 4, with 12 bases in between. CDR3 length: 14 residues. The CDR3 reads CASSPPNRYNEQFF. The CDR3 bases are TGTGCCAGCAGCCCCCCGAATAGATACAATGAGCAGTTCTTC.